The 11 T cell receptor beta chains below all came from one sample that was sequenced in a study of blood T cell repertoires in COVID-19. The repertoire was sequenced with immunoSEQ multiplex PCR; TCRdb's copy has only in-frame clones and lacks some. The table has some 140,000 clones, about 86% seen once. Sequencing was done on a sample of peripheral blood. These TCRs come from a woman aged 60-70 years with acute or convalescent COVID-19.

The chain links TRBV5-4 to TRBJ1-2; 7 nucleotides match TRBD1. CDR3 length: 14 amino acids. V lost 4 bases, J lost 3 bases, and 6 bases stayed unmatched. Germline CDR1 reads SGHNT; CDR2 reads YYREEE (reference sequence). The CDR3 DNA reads TGTGCCAGCAGCCTTCCGACAGGGTACTATGGCTACACCTTC. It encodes CASSLPTGYYGYTF.

In nucleotides, the CDR3 is TGTGCCAGCAGTTTGGGACAGGGAGGGAGTCAGCCCCAGCATTTT. It specifies CASSLGQGGSQPQHF. This chain links TRBV6-6 with TRBJ1-5; 9 bases agree with TRBD1. CDR3 length equals 15 residues. Per the germline V gene, CDR1 is MNHNY and CDR2 is SVGAGI (reference sequence). V was pared by 4 bases and J by 6 bases, with 7 bases of the junction left unmatched.

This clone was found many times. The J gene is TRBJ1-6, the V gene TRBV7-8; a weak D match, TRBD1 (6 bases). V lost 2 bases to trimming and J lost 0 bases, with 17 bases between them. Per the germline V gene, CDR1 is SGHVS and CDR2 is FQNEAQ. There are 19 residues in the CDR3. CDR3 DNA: TGTGCCAGCAGCTTAAGCTTGGCAGGGGCAAGCTCCTATAATTCACCCCTCCACTTT. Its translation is CASSLSLAGASSYNSPLHF.

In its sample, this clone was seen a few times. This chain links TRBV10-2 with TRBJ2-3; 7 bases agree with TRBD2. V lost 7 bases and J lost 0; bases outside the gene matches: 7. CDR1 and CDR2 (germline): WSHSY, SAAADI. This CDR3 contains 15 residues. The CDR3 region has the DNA TGCGCCAGCAAAGGGAGCGGGGAGAGCACAGATACGCAGTATTTT. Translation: CASKGSGESTDTQYF.

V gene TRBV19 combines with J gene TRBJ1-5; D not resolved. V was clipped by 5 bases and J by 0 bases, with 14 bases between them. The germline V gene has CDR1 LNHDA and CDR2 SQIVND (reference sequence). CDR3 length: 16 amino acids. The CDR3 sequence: CASSARTFYSNQPQHF. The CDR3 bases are TGTGCCAGTAGTGCCCGGACTTTTTATAGCAATCAGCCCCAGCATTTT.

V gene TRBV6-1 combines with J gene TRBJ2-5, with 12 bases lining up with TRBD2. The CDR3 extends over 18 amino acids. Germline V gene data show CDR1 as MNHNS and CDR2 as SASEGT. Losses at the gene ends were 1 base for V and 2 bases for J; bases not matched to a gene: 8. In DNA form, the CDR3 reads TGTGCCAGCAGTGAAGGGGTCCTAGCGGGGGGGCGGCAAGAGACCCAGTACTTC. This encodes CASSEGVLAGGRQETQYF.

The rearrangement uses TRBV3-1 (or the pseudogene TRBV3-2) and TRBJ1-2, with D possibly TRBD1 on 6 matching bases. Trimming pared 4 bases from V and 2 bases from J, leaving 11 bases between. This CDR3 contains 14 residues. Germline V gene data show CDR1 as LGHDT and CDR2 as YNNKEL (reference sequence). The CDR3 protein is CASSRGGSNYGYTF. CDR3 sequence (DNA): TGTGCCAGCAGCCGAGGGGGTTCCAACTATGGCTACACCTTC.

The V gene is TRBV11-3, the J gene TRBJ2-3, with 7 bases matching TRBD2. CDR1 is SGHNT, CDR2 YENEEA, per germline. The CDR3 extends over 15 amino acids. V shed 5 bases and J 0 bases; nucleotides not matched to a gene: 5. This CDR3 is CASSQGLGSTDTQYF. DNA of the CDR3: TGTGCCAGCAGCCAAGGACTAGGCAGCACAGATACGCAGTATTTT.

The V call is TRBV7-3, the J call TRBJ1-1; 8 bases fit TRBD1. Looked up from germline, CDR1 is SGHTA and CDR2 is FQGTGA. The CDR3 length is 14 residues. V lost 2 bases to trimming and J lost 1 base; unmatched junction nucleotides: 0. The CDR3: CASSLGTGNTEAFF. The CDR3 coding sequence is TGTGCCAGCAGCTTAGGGACAGGGAACACTGAAGCTTTCTTT.

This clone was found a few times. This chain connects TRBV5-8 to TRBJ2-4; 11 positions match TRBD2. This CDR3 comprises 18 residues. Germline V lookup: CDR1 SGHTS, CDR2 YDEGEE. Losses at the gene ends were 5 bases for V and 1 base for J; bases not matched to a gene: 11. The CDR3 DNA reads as TGTGCCAGCAGTTCGACCGGGACTAGCGGTTTCGCCAAAAACATTCAGTACTTC. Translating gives CASSSTGTSGFAKNIQYF. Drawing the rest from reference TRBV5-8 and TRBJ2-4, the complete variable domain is EAGVTQSPTHLIKTRGQQATLRCSPISGHTSVYWYQQALGLGLQFLLWYDEGEERNRGNFPPRFSGRQFPNYSSELNVNALELEDSALYLCASSSTGTSGFAKNIQYFGAGTRLSVL.

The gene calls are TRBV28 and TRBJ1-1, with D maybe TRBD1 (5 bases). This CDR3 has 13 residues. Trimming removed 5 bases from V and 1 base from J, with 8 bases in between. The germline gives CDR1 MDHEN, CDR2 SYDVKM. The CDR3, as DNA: TGTGCCAGCAGTGGGGGAGGGAACACTGAAGCTTTCTTT. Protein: CASSGGGNTEAFF.